The 8 T cell receptor beta chains below all came from one sample that was sequenced in a study of T cells in Graves' hyperthyroidism and ophthalmopathy. Regions amplified from RNA transcripts were the TCR beta CDR3 regions. An initial round of RT-PCR targeting the TCR CDR3 relied on the HTBI primer set. Via MiXCR, TCRdb re-called the multiplex PCR reads, giving one row per CDR3 protein. The table lists hundreds of thousands of distinct CDR3 sequences, approximately 36% of them singletons, with roughly 31% in the top ten. The sample comprised blood. The receptors originated from a woman between 40 and 50 years old with Graves' hyperthyroidism.

The table lists this clonotype with a few counts. The chain employs TRBV6-5 and TRBJ2-5; D not certain. V gave up 4 bases and J gave up 5 bases, with 17 bases separating them. Germline assignment: CDR1 MNHEY and CDR2 SVGAGI. The length of the CDR3 is 15 residues. The CDR3 sequence is CASSLNQPVDETQYF. The CDR3 nucleotides read TGTGCCAGCAGTTTAAACCAGCCGGTGGATGAGACCCAGTACTTC.

This clonotype was counted many times. The chain joins TRBV6-5 to TRBJ1-2; 10 positions match TRBD1. V was clipped by 6 bases and J by 7 bases; unmatched bases: 5. Germline V gene sequence: CDR1 MNHEY, CDR2 SVGAGI. The CDR3 has 13 residues. The CDR3 DNA reads TGTGCCAGCAGCTTCGACAGGGGGCTTGGCTACACCTTC. It specifies CASSFDRGLGYTF.

The rearrangement joins TRBV7-2 to TRBJ1-2; 7 nucleotides align to TRBD1. Trimming removed 1 base from V and 1 base from J; junction bases left unmatched: 9. CDR3 length equals 17 residues. The germline V gene has CDR1 SGHTA and CDR2 FQGNSA. The CDR3 sequence is CASSLGPGQLSNYGYTF. For the CDR3, the DNA is TGTGCCAGCAGCTTAGGCCCGGGACAGCTCAGTAACTATGGCTACACCTTC.

V and J are TRBV29-1 and TRBJ1-4, with TRBD1 as a possible D gene (5 bases). CDR1 and CDR2 (germline): SQVTM, ANQGSEA. The CDR3 loop spans 13 amino acids. The V gene lost 5 bases and the J gene lost 3 bases, with 10 bases spanning the gap. CDR3 residues: CSVHQGPNEKLFF. The DNA of the CDR3 is TGCAGCGTTCATCAGGGACCTAATGAAAAACTGTTTTTT.

Notes on this clonotype: Being one base from a much bigger clone, this may be a read error. This sequence joins TRBV7-3 and TRBJ1-2, with D maybe TRBD1 (5 bases). The length of the CDR3 is 16 residues. V lost 4 bases to trimming and J lost 3 bases, with 18 bases between them. Germline-derived CDR1 and CDR2 are SGHTA and FQGTGA. The CDR3 region has the DNA TGTGCCAGCAGCTCCGGGACCACAACTCCGGACTATGGCTACACCTTC. This translates into CASSSGTTTPDYGYTF.

This clonotype was seen only a few times. J is TRBJ2-7 and V is TRBV19, with a weak D call TRBD2 (5 bases). The CDR3 is 14 residues long. Trimming removed 3 bases from V and 4 bases from J, with 13 bases in between. CDR1 and CDR2 from the germline V gene are LNHDA and SQIVND (reference sequence). CDR3 amino acids: CASSISGRFYEQYF. In DNA form, the CDR3 reads TGTGCCAGTAGTATCTCTGGGAGATTTTACGAGCAGTACTTC.

CDR3 sequence (DNA): TGCAGCCTGTACAGGGGTCAAGATACGCAGTATTTT. This translates into CSLYRGQDTQYF. This chain uses TRBV29-1 with TRBJ2-3; TRBD1 matches at 7 bases. V lost 8 bases, J lost 5 bases, and 7 bases stayed unmatched. Germline V gene sequence: CDR1 SQVTM, CDR2 ANQGSEA. The CDR3 is made up of 12 amino acids.

The chain combines TRBV24-1 with TRBJ2-5; TRBD2 aligns across 7 bases. Germline lookup yields CDR1 KGHDR and CDR2 SFDVKD. V shed 11 bases and J 1 base; nucleotides not matched to a gene: 9. CDR3 length: 14 amino acids. In DNA form, the CDR3 reads TGTGCCAGCAGCGGGACTGGCCCCCAAGAGACCCAGTACTTC. Protein: CASSGTGPQETQYF.